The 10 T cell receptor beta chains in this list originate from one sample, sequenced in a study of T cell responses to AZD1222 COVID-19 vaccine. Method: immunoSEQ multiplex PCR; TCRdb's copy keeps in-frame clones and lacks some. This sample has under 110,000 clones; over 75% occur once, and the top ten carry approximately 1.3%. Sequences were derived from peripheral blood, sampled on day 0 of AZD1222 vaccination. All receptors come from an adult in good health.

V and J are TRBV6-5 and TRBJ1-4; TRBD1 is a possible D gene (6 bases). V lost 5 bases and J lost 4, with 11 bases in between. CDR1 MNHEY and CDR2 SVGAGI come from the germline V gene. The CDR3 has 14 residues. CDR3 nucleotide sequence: TGTGCCAGCAGTCGGGGGCTCAATAATGAAAAACTGTTTTTT. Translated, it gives CASSRGLNNEKLFF.

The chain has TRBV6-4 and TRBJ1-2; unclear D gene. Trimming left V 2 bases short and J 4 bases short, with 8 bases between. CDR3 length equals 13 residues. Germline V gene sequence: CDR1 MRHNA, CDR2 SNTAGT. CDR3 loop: CASSDGFSYGYTF. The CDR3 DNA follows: TGTGCCAGCAGTGACGGGTTTTCCTATGGCTACACCTTC.

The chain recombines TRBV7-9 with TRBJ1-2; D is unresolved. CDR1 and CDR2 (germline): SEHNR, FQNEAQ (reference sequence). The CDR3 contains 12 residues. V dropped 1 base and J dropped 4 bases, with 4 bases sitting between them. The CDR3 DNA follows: TGTGCCAGCAGCTTAGGCCTCTATGGCTACACCTTC. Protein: CASSLGLYGYTF.

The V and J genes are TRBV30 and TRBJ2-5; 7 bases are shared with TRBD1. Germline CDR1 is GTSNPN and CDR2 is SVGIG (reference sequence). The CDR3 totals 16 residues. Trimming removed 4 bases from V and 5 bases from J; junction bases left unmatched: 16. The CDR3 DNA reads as TGTGCCTGGACCACAGGGGCAACAACTCTCGCGGAGACCCAGTACTTC. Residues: CAWTTGATTLAETQYF.

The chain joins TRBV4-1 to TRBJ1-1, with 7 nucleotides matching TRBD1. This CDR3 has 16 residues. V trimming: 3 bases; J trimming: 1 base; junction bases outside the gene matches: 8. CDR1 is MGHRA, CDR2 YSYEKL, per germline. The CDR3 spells CASSHKTGSGNTEAFF. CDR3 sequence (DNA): TGCGCCAGCAGCCATAAGACAGGGTCGGGGAACACTGAAGCTTTCTTT.

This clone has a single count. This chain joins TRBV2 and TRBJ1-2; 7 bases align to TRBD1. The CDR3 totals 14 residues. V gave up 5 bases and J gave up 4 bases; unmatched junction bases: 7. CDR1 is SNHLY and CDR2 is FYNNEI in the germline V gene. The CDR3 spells CASSRQGLSYGYTF. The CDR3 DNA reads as TGTGCCAGCAGTCGACAGGGACTGAGCTATGGCTACACCTTC.

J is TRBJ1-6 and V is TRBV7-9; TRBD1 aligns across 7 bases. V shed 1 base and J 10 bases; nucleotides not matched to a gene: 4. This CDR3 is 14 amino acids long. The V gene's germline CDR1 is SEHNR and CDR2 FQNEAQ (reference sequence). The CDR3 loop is CASSLGQGRSPLHF. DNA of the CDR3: TGTGCCAGCAGCTTAGGACAGGGACGGTCACCCCTCCACTTT.

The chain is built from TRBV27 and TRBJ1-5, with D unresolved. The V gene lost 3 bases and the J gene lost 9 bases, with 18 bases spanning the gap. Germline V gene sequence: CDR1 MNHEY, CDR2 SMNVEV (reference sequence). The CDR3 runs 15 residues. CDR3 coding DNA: TGTGCCAGCAGTTTGCAGGCTACCAATATGGGGCCCCAGCATTTT. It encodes CASSLQATNMGPQHF.

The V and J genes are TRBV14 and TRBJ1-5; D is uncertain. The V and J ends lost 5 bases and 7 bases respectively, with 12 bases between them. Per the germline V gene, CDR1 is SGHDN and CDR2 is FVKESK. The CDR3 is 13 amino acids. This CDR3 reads CASSDEVGQPQHF. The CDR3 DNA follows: TGTGCCAGCAGCGATGAGGTTGGGCAGCCCCAGCATTTT.

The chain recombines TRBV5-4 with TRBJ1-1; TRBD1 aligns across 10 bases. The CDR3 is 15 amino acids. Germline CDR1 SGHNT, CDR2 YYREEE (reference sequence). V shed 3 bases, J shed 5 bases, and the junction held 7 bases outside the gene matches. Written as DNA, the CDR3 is TGTGCCAGCAGCTCCCGGACAGGGGGACTAACTGAAGCTTTCTTT. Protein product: CASSSRTGGLTEAFF.